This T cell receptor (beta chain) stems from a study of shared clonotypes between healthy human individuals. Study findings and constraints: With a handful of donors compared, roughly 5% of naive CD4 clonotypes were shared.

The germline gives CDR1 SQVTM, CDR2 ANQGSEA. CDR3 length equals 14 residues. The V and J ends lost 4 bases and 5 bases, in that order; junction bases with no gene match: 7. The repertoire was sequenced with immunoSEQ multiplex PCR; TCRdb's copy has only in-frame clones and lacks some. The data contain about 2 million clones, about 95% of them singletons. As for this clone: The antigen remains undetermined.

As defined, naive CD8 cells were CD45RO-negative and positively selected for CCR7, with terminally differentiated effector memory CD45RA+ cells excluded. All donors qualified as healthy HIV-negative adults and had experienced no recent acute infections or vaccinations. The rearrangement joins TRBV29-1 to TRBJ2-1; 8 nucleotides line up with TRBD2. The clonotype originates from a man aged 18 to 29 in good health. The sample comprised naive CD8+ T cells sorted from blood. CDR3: CSVAGGTLDNEQFF. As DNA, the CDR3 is TGCAGCGTTGCGGGGGGGACACTAGACAATGAGCAGTTCTTC.